The clone carrying this T cell receptor beta chain has more than one count but fewer than ten. Antigen unknown. Within the sample, other DNA sequences also encode this same CDR3. This record comes from a study of cytomegalovirus exposure and HLA in healthy donors. Findings and limits, study-wide: In a later analysis, CMV-associated beta chains were mostly HLA-associated, it appeared. Presence/absence analyses supposed approximately even sequencing depth among donors.

Germline CDR1 and CDR2: SGHRS and YFSETQ. With 0 bases removed from V and 0 bases from J, the gap between germline ends came to 6 bases. The CDR3 has 14 amino acids. Donors likely had unrecorded immune exposures despite being nominally healthy when sampled. 60 Vbeta and 13 Jbeta primers were used in PCR. Original processing notes: Approximately 9.9 million shared chains were among the about 80 million unique TCR beta chains that a later analysis counted. Data came from immunoSEQ multiplex PCR; TCRdb stores just in-frame clones and leaves some out. V, J and clone size reflect that table, while D and trimming were determined from the DNA. This sample has over 200,000 clones, with 77% found just once.

Sample: PBMCs. The receptor's source is a woman aged 55-75 years in good health and CMV-seropositive. The rearrangement joins TRBV5-1 to TRBJ1-2, with D possibly being TRBD1 (6 bases). In DNA, the CDR3 is TGCGCCAGCAGCTTGGACAGGGCTAACTATGGCTACACCTTC. It is translated as CASSLDRANYGYTF.